The entry below gives a single TCR beta chain sequence along with its context. These data are taken from a study of blood T cell repertoires in COVID-19. Overall study context: Acute-phase and convalescent COVID-19 samples originated in the United States, Italy and Spain. From T cells, B-cell-depleted T cells, or PBMCs came the material, which was cDNA or gDNA.

Germline CDR1 KGHDR, CDR2 SFDVKD. The CDR3 runs 14 residues. Unmatched junction bases numbered 4, after V lost 9 bases and J lost 6 bases. Sequencing was performed with immunoSEQ multiplex PCR; in TCRdb, only in-frame clones are kept and a portion is missing. The table records about 59,000 clones, around nine tenths of them present only once. The clonotype comes from a man aged 80 or over with acute or convalescent COVID-19. The sample comprised peripheral blood. The chain is built from TRBV24-1 and TRBJ2-2; 12 bases match TRBD1. Here the CDR3 reads CATGTGGIAGELFF. The CDR3, as DNA: TGTGCCACCGGGACAGGGGGCATCGCCGGGGAGCTGTTTTTT.